This T cell receptor beta chain was captured by sequencing in a study of CD8+ T cells in alopecia areata. It was cDNA, reverse transcribed from extracted RNA, that served as the sequencing template. Clones were read by immunoSEQ multiplex PCR, and TCRdb kept only the in-frame ones, dropping some. Among about 82,000 clones listed, roughly 51% were seen once. In germline, CDR1 is SEHNR, CDR2 FQNEAQ (reference sequence). This CDR3 has 15 amino acids. V was cut by 3 bases and J by 6 bases, with 16 bases left in between. It was from alopecia areata patients that lesional scalp punch biopsies and peripheral blood were collected. This clone was recorded a few times. The antigen is not known. General study results and limits: The study also sequences resident alphabeta T cells of normal skin in scalp samples.

This TCR was recovered from a human donor with alopecia areata. Sequenced sample: NKG2D-high CD8+ T cells sorted from blood. The chain recombines TRBV7-9 with TRBJ2-3; D assignment may be TRBD1 or TRBD2 (5 bases each). For the CDR3, the DNA is TGTGCCAGCAGCTTCGGGACCTCCCTGGGGGATACGCAGTATTTT. Encoded protein: CASSFGTSLGDTQYF.